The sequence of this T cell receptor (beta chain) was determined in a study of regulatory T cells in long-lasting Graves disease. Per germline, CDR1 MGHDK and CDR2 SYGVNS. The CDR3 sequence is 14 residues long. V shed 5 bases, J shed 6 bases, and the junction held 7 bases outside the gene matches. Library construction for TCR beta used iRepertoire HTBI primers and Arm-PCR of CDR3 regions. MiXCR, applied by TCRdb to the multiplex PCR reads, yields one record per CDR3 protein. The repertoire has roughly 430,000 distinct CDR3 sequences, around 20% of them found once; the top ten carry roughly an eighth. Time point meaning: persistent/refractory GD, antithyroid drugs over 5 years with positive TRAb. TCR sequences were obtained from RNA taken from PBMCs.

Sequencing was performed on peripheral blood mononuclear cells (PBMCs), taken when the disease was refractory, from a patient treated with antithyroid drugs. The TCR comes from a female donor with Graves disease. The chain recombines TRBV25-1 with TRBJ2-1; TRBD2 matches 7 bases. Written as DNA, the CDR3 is TGTGCCAGCAGTATGAGGGAGGGCGGCAATGAGCAGTTCTTC. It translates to CASSMREGGNEQFF.